The present TCR beta chain was sequenced within a study of T-cell reconstitution after alpha-beta-depleted transplantation in children. Unique molecular identifiers were built into the TCRbeta library. TCRdb recomputed calls from the PCR reads with MiXCR, one row per CDR3 protein. Of 750,000 to 950,000 distinct CDR3 sequences listed, less than 20% are singletons. The receptor was isolated from a male patient under 18 who had a stem cell transplant for acute lymphoblastic leukemia, so the T cells may come from the graft donor. Source: PBMCs, mostly from graft donor cells, taken 360 days after TCRalphabeta/CD19-depleted stem cell transplant.

CDR3: CSVANSGRATYNEQFF. The DNA for the CDR3 is TGCAGCGTGGCAAATAGCGGGAGGGCCACCTACAATGAGCAGTTCTTC. The genes are TRBV29-1 and TRBJ2-1; TRBD2 matches 11 bases. V trimming: 6 bases; J trimming: 2 bases; junction bases outside the gene matches: 9. The CDR3 length is 16 residues. Per the germline V gene, CDR1 is SQVTM and CDR2 is ANQGSEA.